Listed here are 17 T cell receptor beta chains from one sample, sequenced in a study of vaccination effects on CD4 cells after COVID-19. Assay: immunoSEQ multiplex PCR; the TCRdb copy retains only in-frame clones and omits some. The data show under 85,000 clones, about 70% seen once. In the ViraFEST assay, antigen-specific CD4+ clonotypes were identified by expansion after peptide-pool stimulation. Researchers isolated CD4+ T cells once roughly ten days of culture had elapsed. Their target antigens are unknown. The specimen was CD4+ T cells from PBMCs cultured with HCoV-229E spike peptides, collected before COVID-19 vaccination. These receptors all stem from a human donor who received a COVID-19 vaccine.

The chain couples TRBV3-1 (or the pseudogene TRBV3-2) to TRBJ1-4; D unresolved. Trimming removed 4 bases at V and 0 bases at J, with 9 bases between. The CDR3 sequence is 15 residues long. Germline-derived CDR1 and CDR2 are LGHDT and YNNKEL (reference sequence). CDR3 protein: CASSLWTATNEKLFF. CDR3 nucleotide sequence: TGTGCCAGCAGCCTCTGGACTGCAACTAATGAAAAACTGTTTTTT.

This clone was counted a single time. The gene calls are TRBV4-1 and TRBJ2-3, with 8 bases that match TRBD2. Per the germline V gene, CDR1 is MGHRA and CDR2 is YSYEKL. The CDR3 covers 15 residues. V lost 11 bases, J lost 4 bases, and 14 bases stayed unmatched. CDR3 nucleotides: TGCGCCGCGGGGGGCCGCGTTTGGAGCGCAGATACGCAGTATTTT. Its protein is CAAGGRVWSADTQYF.

The V gene is TRBV30, the J gene TRBJ2-5, with 8 nucleotides matching TRBD1. Germline values: CDR1 GTSNPN, CDR2 SVGIG (reference sequence). CDR3 length equals 15 residues. The J segment lost 5 bases and the V segment lost 2 bases, leaving 10 bases of the junction unmatched. CDR3 bases: TGTGCCTGGAGTCCCCGACAGGGGATGGGGGAGACCCAGTACTTC. Amino acid sequence: CAWSPRQGMGETQYF.

This clone was seen a single time. The V call is TRBV30, the J call TRBJ2-3, with 9 bases fitting TRBD1. Trimming at V came to 2 bases and at J to 4 bases, leaving 7 bases not matched to a gene. Germline V gene data show CDR1 as GTSNPN and CDR2 as SVGIG (reference sequence). The CDR3 totals 15 residues. The DNA of the CDR3 is TGTGCCTGGAGTTACAGGGGGCCATCCGCAGATACGCAGTATTTT. It specifies CAWSYRGPSADTQYF. The full variable domain, rest sourced from reference TRBV30 and TRBJ2-3, is SQTIHQWPATLVQPVGSPLSLECTVEGTSNPNLYWYRQAAGRGLQLLFYSVGIGQISSEVPQNLSASRPQDRQFILSSKKLLLSDSGFYLCAWSYRGPSADTQYFGPGTRLTVL.

The sample holds a few counts of this clone. The J gene is TRBJ2-3, the V gene TRBV27, with no clear D. V gave up 2 bases and J gave up 1 base, with 7 bases separating them. This CDR3 is 14 amino acids long. CDR1 and CDR2 from the germline V gene are MNHEY and SMNVEV (reference sequence). CDR3 DNA sequence: TGTGCCAGCAGTTTAGTAGACCGCACAGATACGCAGTATTTT. Translating gives CASSLVDRTDTQYF.

This rearrangement joins TRBV29-1 to TRBJ2-3; D gene ambiguous. CDR3 size: 11 residues. V was shortened by 4 bases and J by 2 bases, with 4 bases between the two germline ends. The germline V gene encodes CDR1 SQVTM and CDR2 ANQGSEA. CDR3 DNA: TGCAGCGTTGCGCCCACAGATACGCAGTATTTT. This codes for CSVAPTDTQYF.

The genes are TRBV6-6 and TRBJ2-2, with 8 positions matching TRBD2. The V segment lost 5 bases and the J segment 6 bases; nucleotides outside the gene matches: 17. The CDR3 totals 18 residues. Germline values: CDR1 MNHNY, CDR2 SVGAGI (reference sequence). CDR3 amino acids: CASSLPLTRGGPSGELFF. CDR3 in DNA: TGTGCCAGCAGTCTACCTCTAACTCGGGGGGGCCCATCCGGGGAGCTGTTTTTT.

The chain links TRBV2 to TRBJ1-1, with D unresolved. Trimming shortened V by 6 bases and J by 0 bases, and 5 bases separated the two germline ends. Germline V CDR1 and CDR2: SNHLY, FYNNEI. There are 12 residues in the CDR3. CDR3 sequence: CASRQMNTEAFF. The CDR3 bases are TGTGCCAGCAGACAAATGAACACTGAAGCTTTCTTT.

The rearrangement links TRBV27 to TRBJ1-6; possibly TRBD1 for D (5 bases). Between the trimmed V and J ends, which lost 0 bases and 15 bases, there was a span of 9 bases. The germline CDR1 and CDR2 sequences are MNHEY and SMNVEV (reference sequence). The CDR3 is 12 amino acids. CDR3 coding DNA: TGTGCCAGCAGTTTATCCGGACAATTCCTCCACTTT. This gives the protein CASSLSGQFLHF.

The chain carries TRBV4-1 and TRBJ1-2; no firm D call. Trimming cost V 2 bases and J 8 bases, with 12 bases left between them. Germline loops: CDR1 MGHRA, CDR2 YSYEKL. The CDR3 runs 13 residues. The CDR3 region has the DNA TGCGCCAGCAGCCAAATGCTACAAGGAGGCTACACCTTC. This sequence encodes CASSQMLQGGYTF.

This chain uses TRBV5-1 with TRBJ2-5; TRBD1 is a possible D gene (6 bases). V was clipped by 7 bases and J by 1 base, with 11 bases between them. This CDR3 has 13 residues. Germline V gene data show CDR1 as SGHRS and CDR2 as YFSETQ. This CDR3 is CASDRGGQETQYF. Here the CDR3 DNA reads TGCGCCAGCGACAGAGGGGGCCAAGAGACCCAGTACTTC.

The chain employs TRBV2 and TRBJ2-3; D gene unclear. Trimming removed 5 bases at V and 6 bases at J, with 9 bases between. From germline, CDR1 is SNHLY and CDR2 FYNNEI. CDR3 length: 12 residues. The chain's CDR3 is CASSTDEDTQYF. DNA of the CDR3: TGTGCCAGCAGTACCGACGAGGATACGCAGTATTTT.

The chain joins TRBV5-5 to TRBJ1-4; 7 bases are a match to TRBD1. This CDR3 has 16 amino acids. V was pared by 4 bases and J by 7 bases, with 13 bases of the junction left unmatched. CDR1 is SGHKS, CDR2 YYEKEE, per germline (reference sequence). CDR3 DNA sequence: TGTGCCAGCAGCCCGAGACAGGGTCTAGTTCCTGAAAAACTGTTTTTT. It codes for CASSPRQGLVPEKLFF.

This rearrangement joins TRBV18 to TRBJ2-1; possibly TRBD1 for D (5 bases). The CDR3 has 13 residues. V gave up 6 bases and J gave up 12 bases, with 18 bases separating them. Germline CDR1 is KGHSH and CDR2 is LQKENI. CDR3 residues: CASSSDAGSWQFF. CDR3 sequence (DNA): TGTGCCAGCTCGTCTGACGCAGGGTCTTGGCAGTTCTTC.

The CDR3 region is CASRSGTRSTDTQYF. CDR3 bases: TGCGCCAGCAGGTCCGGGACACGTAGCACAGATACGCAGTATTTT. The chain is built from TRBV5-1 and TRBJ2-3; possibly TRBD1 for D (6 bases). V lost 5 bases and J lost 0, with 13 bases in between. This CDR3 is built from 15 residues. Germline V CDR1 and CDR2: SGHRS, YFSETQ.

This chain uses TRBV7-2 with TRBJ2-2; D is possibly TRBD2 (6 bases). The length of the CDR3 is 16 residues. Per germline, CDR1 SGHTA and CDR2 FQGNSA. V dropped 1 base and J dropped 4 bases, with 13 bases sitting between them. CDR3 nucleotides: TGTGCCAGCAGCTTAGTTGGTGGGGGGTTCACCGGGGAGCTGTTTTTT. Its translation: CASSLVGGGFTGELFF.

The chain links TRBV7-9 to TRBJ1-5, with D perhaps TRBD1 (6 bases). CDR3 length: 15 residues. Trimming removed 2 bases from V and 4 bases from J, with 12 bases in between. The germline V gene encodes CDR1 SEHNR and CDR2 FQNEAQ (reference sequence). CDR3 in DNA: TGTGCCAGCAGCTTATCGACAGGCAGTAATCAGCCCCAGCATTTT. Its translation: CASSLSTGSNQPQHF. The variable domain in full, completed from reference TRBV7-9 and TRBJ1-5, reads DTGVSQNPRHKITKRGQNVTFRCDPISEHNRLYWYRQTLGQGPEFLTYFQNEAQLEKSRLLSDRFSAERPKGSFSTLEIQRTEQGDSAMYLCASSLSTGSNQPQHFGDGTRLSIL.